The table lists the clone carrying this TCR beta chain with many counts. The authors built TCR beta libraries using iRepertoire HTBI primers and Arm-PCR of CDR3 regions. Authors' methods: Samples jointly harbored 60 to 70 TRBV and 14 TRBJ segments. TCRdb processed the multiplex PCR reads anew with MiXCR; each CDR3 protein has one entry. The V and J calls reflect TCRdb's pipeline rather than the authors' work. The sample has more than 300,000 distinct CDR3 sequences, 15% to 17% seen once; the top ten hold 22%. The germline V and J ends were trimmed by 11 bases and 0 bases, with 11 bases remaining between them. This CDR3 is built from 13 residues. Germline CDR1 and CDR2: MNHEY and SVGEGT. The data derive from a study of regulatory T cells in long-lasting Graves disease. Study-wide context: Newly diagnosed Graves' patients had taken antithyroid drugs under 3 months.

Time point defined: newly diagnosed GD, antithyroid drugs for less than 3 months. Isolated PBMC RNA provided the starting material for the TCR library. One endocrinology department in Xi'an, China, was where patients came from. EDTA tubes received around 9 milliliters of collected peripheral blood. The sample here was peripheral blood mononuclear cells (PBMCs), taken at new diagnosis, from a patient treated with antithyroid drugs. This sequence was found in a female donor with Graves disease. The chain combines TRBV6-2 or TRBV6-3 with TRBJ1-3, with a weak D call TRBD1 (6 bases). The DNA for the CDR3 is TGTGCCGGACAGCTTAGCTCTGGAAACACCATATATTTT. Translation: CAGQLSSGNTIYF.